This entry concerns a single T cell receptor beta chain. CDR3 size: 16 residues. Looked up from germline, CDR1 is LGHNA and CDR2 is YSLEER. V was pared by 0 bases and J by 1 base, with 13 bases between. Residents of around 24 US areas, aged roughly 18 to 89 years, made up the participants. Donors of Cohort 3 who recovered were those that had two negative PCRs, clearance, or symptom resolution. Per the original methods: Reference gene primer amplification in the assay estimated nucleated cell counts. Profiling relied on immunoSEQ multiplex PCR, and the TCRdb table lists in-frame clones only, not all of them. V, J and clone size were drawn from that table, and D and trimming were deduced from the DNA. The sample consists of some 330,000 clones, more than 90% of them appearing once. The sample comes from a study of blood T cell repertoires in COVID-19.

The sequenced sample consisted of PBMCs or T cells enriched from blood (not recorded which). The receptor's source is a young woman who had recovered from COVID-19. The J gene is TRBJ2-7, the V gene TRBV4-3, with D perhaps matching TRBD1 (6 bases). CDR3 in amino acids: CASSQDISGVSYEQYF. The CDR3 DNA reads as TGCGCCAGCAGCCAAGATATCTCAGGGGTTTCCTACGAGCAGTACTTC.